Each of the 24 T cell receptor beta chains below was sequenced from the same sample in a study of CD8+CD57+ T cells in acquired aplastic anemia. Those patients picked for sequencing had displayed CD8+CD57+ cell expansion on flow cytometry. The template for TCR beta VDJ and CDR3 sequence profiling was genomic DNA. TCRdb reprocessed the reads via MiXCR and lists one record per CDR3 protein. This sample has 110,000 or so distinct CDR3 sequences; roughly 55% occur once, and the top ten carry 25% to 30%. The sample taken for sequencing was sorted CD4+, CD8+, or CD8+CD57+ T cells (not recorded which) from PBMCs. The receptors shown here come from a human donor with aplastic anemia.

Many counts were recorded for this clonotype. The V gene is TRBV11-2, the J gene TRBJ2-7, with TRBD1 matching 8 bases. Germline V gene data show CDR1 as SGHAT and CDR2 as FQNNGV. V lost 5 bases to trimming and J lost 4 bases; unmatched junction nucleotides: 7. The length of the CDR3 is 14 residues. For the CDR3, the DNA is TGTGCCAGCAGCCTCGGGACAGGTGGTTACGAGCAGTACTTC. This gives the protein CASSLGTGGYEQYF.

Concerning this clonotype: The junction shows a germline mismatch at one end, possibly a read error. The rearrangement links TRBV2 to TRBJ2-6; TRBD1 is a possible D gene (6 bases). This CDR3 is 13 amino acids long. In germline, CDR1 is SNHLY, CDR2 FYNNEI. The CDR3 DNA is TGTGCCAGCAGAGGTAAAGGGGGCAACGTCCTGACTTTC. This gives the protein CASRGKGGNVLTF. Complete variable domain (other parts from reference TRBV2 and TRBJ2-6): EPEVTQTPSHQVTQMGQEVILRCVPISNHLYFYWYRQILGQKVEFLVSFYNNEISEKSEIFDDQFSVERPDGSNFTLKIRSTKLEDSAMYFCASRGKGGNVLTFGAGSRLTVL.

CDR3 residues: CASSEATGNIHEQYF. Written as DNA, the CDR3 is TGTGCCAGCAGTGAGGCGACAGGGAATATCCACGAGCAGTACTTC. This chain uses TRBV2 with TRBJ2-7; 7 bases align to TRBD1. V lost 3 bases and J lost 5; bases outside the gene matches: 10. The CDR3 extends over 15 amino acids. The germline V gene has CDR1 SNHLY and CDR2 FYNNEI.

The gene calls are TRBV5-1 and TRBJ2-3; D gene unclear. Germline V lookup: CDR1 SGHRS, CDR2 YFSETQ. V shed 3 bases and J shed 1 base, with 9 bases lying between them. This CDR3 has 14 amino acids. The CDR3 DNA reads as TGCGCCAGCAGCTCGGACCAGGGCACAGATACGCAGTATTTT. Translated: CASSSDQGTDTQYF.

This rearrangement joins TRBV10-3 to TRBJ2-6; D gene uncertain. This CDR3 has 16 amino acids. Germline CDR1 ENHRY, CDR2 SYGVKD. Trimming removed 10 bases at V and 4 bases at J, with 20 bases between. This CDR3 reads CASSLGGDYGANVLTF. Written as DNA, the CDR3 is TGTGCCAGCAGCCTTGGTGGTGATTACGGGGCCAACGTCCTGACTTTC.

This rearrangement joins TRBV2 to TRBJ2-7; TRBD1 agrees at 10 bases. The CDR3 has 14 amino acids. V shed 2 bases and J 3 bases; nucleotides not matched to a gene: 1. Germline V gene lookup returns CDR1 SNHLY and CDR2 FYNNEI. For the CDR3, the DNA is TGTGCCAGCAGTGAAAGGACAGGGGGCTACGAGCAGTACTTC. Translated, it gives CASSERTGGYEQYF.

Remarks on this clonotype: This may come from a read error, since a much larger clone is one base off. The CDR3 nucleotides read TGCGCCAGCAGCCAAGGGCCCGGGACGAACAACAATGAGCAGTTCTTC. Amino acids: CASSQGPGTNNNEQFF. V usage is TRBV4-3 and J usage is TRBJ2-1, with D perhaps assigned TRBD1 or TRBD2 (5 bases each). The CDR3 is 16 amino acids. CDR1 LGHNA and CDR2 YSLEER come from the germline V gene. V lost 1 base, J lost 5 bases, and 15 bases lay in between.

This clonotype was seen a few times. V and J are TRBV3-1 and TRBJ2-5, with 11 positions matching TRBD2. The CDR3 consists of 17 residues. The ends lost 1 base at V and 0 bases at J; junction bases unmatched: 4. Germline CDR1 and CDR2: LGHDT and YNNKEL (reference sequence). The CDR3 region is CASSQGLAGGNQETQYF. CDR3 bases: TGTGCCAGCAGCCAAGGCCTAGCGGGGGGAAACCAAGAGACCCAGTACTTC.

The chain couples TRBV10-3 to TRBJ2-7; D possibly corresponds to TRBD2 (5 bases). Per germline, CDR1 ENHRY and CDR2 SYGVKD. The length of the CDR3 is 12 residues. Trimming cost V 6 bases and J 0 bases, with 6 bases left between them. CDR3 sequence (DNA): TGTGCCATCAGGGGAGACTCCTACGAGCAGTACTTC. This encodes CAIRGDSYEQYF.

As to this clonotype: Just one base apart from a much larger clone, this may be a read error. The chain carries TRBV14 and TRBJ2-7, with 11 bases matching TRBD1. The CDR3 loop spans 16 amino acids. The V gene's germline CDR1 is SGHDN and CDR2 FVKESK. CDR3 sequence reads: CTSSPLVGTGGYEQYF. In nucleotides, the CDR3 is TGTACCAGCAGCCCATTGGTCGGGACAGGGGGTTACGAGCAGTACTTC. Looking up the rest from reference TRBV14 and TRBJ2-7 gives the full variable domain: EAGVTQFPSHSVIEKGQTVTLRCDPISGHDNLYWYRRVMGKEIKFLLHFVKESKQDESGMPNNRFLAERTGGTYSTLKVQPAELEDSGVYFCTSSPLVGTGGYEQYFGPGTRLTVT.

V is TRBV9 and J is TRBJ2-2; no clear D. CDR3 length: 14 amino acids. Germline V gene sequence: CDR1 SGDLS, CDR2 YYNGEE. V was pared by 2 bases and J by 0 bases, with 5 bases between. CDR3 in amino acids: CASSVSTNTGELFF. The CDR3 DNA sequence: TGTGCCAGCAGCGTGTCCACGAACACCGGGGAGCTGTTTTTT.

This clonotype was seen ten or more times. The rearrangement uses TRBV19 and TRBJ1-2; D remains ambiguous. V lost 0 bases to trimming and J lost 7 bases, with 12 bases between them. The CDR3 totals 14 residues. Germline CDR1 reads LNHDA; CDR2 reads SQIVND (reference sequence). CDR3 in amino acids: CASSIETVSGGYTF. In DNA, the CDR3 is TGTGCCAGTAGTATAGAAACGGTATCGGGTGGCTACACCTTC.

This clonotype was observed a few times. V gene TRBV3-1 combines with J gene TRBJ2-3; the D is unclear. Germline assignment: CDR1 LGHDT and CDR2 YNNKEL (reference sequence). V was pared by 0 bases and J by 6 bases, with 10 bases between. CDR3 size: 14 residues. The CDR3 region has the DNA TGTGCCAGCAGCCAAGAACGGGCTGACGATACGCAGTATTTT. Its translation is CASSQERADDTQYF.

In the case of this clonotype: This clone may be a read error of a much larger clone one base away. This rearrangement joins TRBV3-1 to TRBJ1-1; no clear D gene. The CDR3 is 13 amino acids. Germline lookup yields CDR1 LGHDT and CDR2 YNNKEL (reference sequence). This CDR3 is CASSQELGFEASF. CDR3 nucleotide sequence: TGTGCCAGCAGCCAAGAACTAGGGTTTGAAGCTTCCTTT.

J is TRBJ1-4 and V is TRBV27; D may be TRBD1 (6 bases). CDR3 length: 13 residues. CDR1 and CDR2 (germline): MNHEY, SMNVEV (reference sequence). Trimming stripped 8 bases from V and 8 bases from J, with 15 bases between. CDR3 in DNA: TGTGCCAGCGGGGACAATTTAGAAGAAAAACTGTTTTTT. Encoded protein: CASGDNLEEKLFF.

Notes on this clonotype: A read error may account for a junction end that differs from germline. The CDR3 coding sequence is TGTGCCAGCAGACGTTTTGGGACAGGGAGGTTC. It yields the protein CASRRFGTGRF. The gene calls are TRBV6-1 and TRBJ2-7, with TRBD1 matching 9 bases. The germline V gene has CDR1 MNHNS and CDR2 SASEGT. This CDR3 region has 11 residues.

This chain links TRBV4-2 with TRBJ2-5; D unresolved. This CDR3 comprises 15 residues. V shed 0 bases and J shed 2 bases, with 10 bases lying between them. Germline V gene sequence: CDR1 LGHNA, CDR2 YNFKEQ. CDR3: CASSQDLVGQETQYF. The CDR3 DNA reads as TGTGCCAGCAGCCAAGATTTGGTCGGACAAGAGACCCAGTACTTC.

The chain joins TRBV20-1 to TRBJ1-2; D is unclear. The germline V gene encodes CDR1 DFQATT and CDR2 SNEGSKA (reference sequence). V lost 0 bases and J 0 bases, leaving 8 bases between the germline ends. This CDR3 is built from 14 residues. CDR3 DNA sequence: TGCAGTGCTAGAGAGGCCTCCACTAACTATGGCTACACCTTC. Translated: CSAREASTNYGYTF.

The genes are TRBV24-1 and TRBJ2-5; either TRBD1 or TRBD2 may supply D (5 bases each). The CDR3 totals 16 residues. Germline values: CDR1 KGHDR, CDR2 SFDVKD. V lost 4 bases and J 2 bases, leaving 16 bases between the germline ends. CDR3: CATSEFPGPKQETQYF. DNA for the CDR3: TGTGCCACCAGTGAGTTTCCGGGACCGAAACAAGAGACCCAGTACTTC.

This clonotype appeared many times. The chain uses TRBV20-1 and TRBJ2-7; possible D gene TRBD2, 5 bases. V was pared by 2 bases and J by 1 base, with 9 bases between. The CDR3 contains 13 residues. From germline, CDR1 is DFQATT and CDR2 SNEGSKA (reference sequence). The CDR3 DNA follows: TGCAGTGCTAGATCTCGGGGATCCTACGAGCAGTACTTC. Translated, it gives CSARSRGSYEQYF.

The J gene is TRBJ2-5, the V gene TRBV10-1, with 10 bases lining up with TRBD1. The CDR3 covers 13 residues. Per the germline V gene, CDR1 is WNHNN and CDR2 is SYGVQD (reference sequence). Trimming removed 0 bases from V and 9 bases from J; junction bases left unmatched: 1. The CDR3: CASSESTGGAQYF. In DNA, the CDR3 is TGCGCCAGCAGTGAGTCGACAGGGGGCGCCCAGTACTTC.

The CDR3 region is CASNYGGTEAFF. The DNA for the CDR3 is TGTGCCAGTAACTACGGTGGCACTGAAGCTTTCTTT. This chain links TRBV19 with TRBJ1-1, with D unresolved. The CDR3 runs to 12 residues. Germline V gives CDR1 LNHDA, CDR2 SQIVND (reference sequence). Trimming left V 7 bases short and J 4 bases short, with 10 bases between.

V is TRBV10-1 and J is TRBJ2-2; D unresolved. Between the trimmed V and J ends, which lost 0 bases and 0 bases, there was a span of 8 bases. Per the germline V gene, CDR1 is WNHNN and CDR2 is SYGVQD (reference sequence). The CDR3 contains 16 residues. CDR3 sequence (DNA): TGCGCCAGCAGTGAGTCGGTTAGATCGAACACCGGGGAGCTGTTTTTT. It specifies CASSESVRSNTGELFF.

The sample holds many counts of this clonotype. The V call is TRBV6-5, the J call TRBJ2-7; D perhaps matches TRBD2 (5 bases). The V gene lost 0 bases and the J gene lost 4 bases, with 10 bases spanning the gap. The CDR3 runs 14 residues. From germline, CDR1 is MNHEY and CDR2 SVGAGI. CDR3 protein: CASSYSTGIYEQYF. The CDR3 DNA sequence: TGTGCCAGCAGTTACTCGACGGGGATATACGAGCAGTACTTC.